This T cell receptor beta chain emerged from a study of identical twins. Findings of the study overall: Invariant T cells like MAIT and iNKT could partly confound the zero-insertion analyses. Interpretation of the results relied on cross-sectional statistical analysis and not on following the same donors.

The germline V gene encodes CDR1 SGHDN and CDR2 FVKESK. This CDR3 region has 13 residues. V was shortened by 4 bases and J by 6 bases, with 10 bases between the two germline ends. Unique molecular identifiers were present on the cDNA, which also gained a universal primer site by template switching. TCRdb reprocessed the 5' RACE reads with MiXCR, giving one entry per CDR3 protein. The data show about 700,000 distinct CDR3 sequences, with 5.5% to 7.5% seen just once and roughly 1.8% held by the top ten. This clonotype has just one count. Antigen: not known. Material: naive T cells sorted from blood. The rearrangement joins TRBV14 to TRBJ2-1, with D unresolved. This receptor was identified in a man aged 18 to 29 in good health. CDR3 sequence (DNA): TGTGCCAGCAGCCTAAAGGTAGTCAATGAGCAGTTCTTC. Translated, it gives CASSLKVVNEQFF.